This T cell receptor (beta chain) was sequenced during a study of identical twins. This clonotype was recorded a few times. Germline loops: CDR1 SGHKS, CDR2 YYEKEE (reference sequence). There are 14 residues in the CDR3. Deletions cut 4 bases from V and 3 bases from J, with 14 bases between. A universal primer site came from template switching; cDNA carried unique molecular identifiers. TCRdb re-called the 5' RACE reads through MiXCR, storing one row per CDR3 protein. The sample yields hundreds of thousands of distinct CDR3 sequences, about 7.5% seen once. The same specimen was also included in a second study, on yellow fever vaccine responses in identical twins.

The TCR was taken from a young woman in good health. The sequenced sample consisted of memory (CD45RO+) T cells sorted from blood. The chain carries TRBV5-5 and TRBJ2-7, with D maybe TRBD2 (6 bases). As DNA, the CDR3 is TGTGCCAGCAGCCGGGAGCTTGGCAACTACGAGCAGTACTTC. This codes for CASSRELGNYEQYF.